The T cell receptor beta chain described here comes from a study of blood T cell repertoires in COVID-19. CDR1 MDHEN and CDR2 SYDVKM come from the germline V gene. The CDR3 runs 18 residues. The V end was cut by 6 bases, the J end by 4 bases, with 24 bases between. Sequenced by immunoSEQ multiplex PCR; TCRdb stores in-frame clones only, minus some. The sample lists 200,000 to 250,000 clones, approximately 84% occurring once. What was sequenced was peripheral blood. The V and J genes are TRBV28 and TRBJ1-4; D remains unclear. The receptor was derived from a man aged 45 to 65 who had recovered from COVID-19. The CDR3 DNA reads TGTGCCAGCAGAGCCCGGTCGAGGAAACTTCGTGATAATGAAAAACTGTTTTTT. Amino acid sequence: CASRARSRKLRDNEKLFF.